The entry below gives a single T cell receptor (beta chain) sequence along with its context. This sample stems from a study of blood T cells in healthy people across ages. No fewer than 6 micrograms of total RNA were isolated from every sample. A J-beta primer mix and a sample-barcoded 5' primer were used in a second PCR of roughly 7 to 12 cycles. One entry per CDR3 protein results from TCRdb running MiXCR on the 5' RACE reads. The data hold around 650,000 distinct CDR3 sequences, with 40% to 50% observed a single time. The CDR3 covers 12 residues. V was clipped by 7 bases and J by 9 bases, with 18 bases between them. Germline assignment: CDR1 SQVTM and CDR2 ANQGSEA.

Material for sequencing was blood. The chain is built from TRBV29-1 and TRBJ2-5, with no clear D. This clonotype originated in a man at least 80 years old in good health. CDR3 in DNA: TGCAGCGCTATAGGAAACCGTGAGGCCCAGTACTTC. This sequence encodes CSAIGNREAQYF. The full variable domain, rest sourced from reference TRBV29-1 and TRBJ2-5, is SAVISQKPSRDICQRGTSLTIQCQVDSQVTMMFWYRQQPGQSLTLIATANQGSEATYESGFVIDKFPISRPNLTFSTLTVSNMSPEDSSIYLCSAIGNREAQYFGPGTRLLVL.